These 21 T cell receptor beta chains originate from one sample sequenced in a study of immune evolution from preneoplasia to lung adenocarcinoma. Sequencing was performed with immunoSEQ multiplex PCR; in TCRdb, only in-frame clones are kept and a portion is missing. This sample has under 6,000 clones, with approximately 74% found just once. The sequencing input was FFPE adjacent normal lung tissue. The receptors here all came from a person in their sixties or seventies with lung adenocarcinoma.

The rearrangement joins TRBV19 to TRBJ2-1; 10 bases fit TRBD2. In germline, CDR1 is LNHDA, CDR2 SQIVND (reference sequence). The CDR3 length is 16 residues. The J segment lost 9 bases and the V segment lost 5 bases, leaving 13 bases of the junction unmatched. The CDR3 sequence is CASSLPAQREGGEQFF. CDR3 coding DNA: TGTGCCAGTAGTCTCCCCGCCCAGCGGGAGGGTGGTGAGCAGTTCTTC.

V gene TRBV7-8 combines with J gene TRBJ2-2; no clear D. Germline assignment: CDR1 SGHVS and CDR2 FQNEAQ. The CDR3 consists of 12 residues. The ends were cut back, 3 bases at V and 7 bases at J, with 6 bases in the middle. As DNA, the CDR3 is TGTGCCAGCAGCTTTCACATCGGGGAGCTGTTTTTT. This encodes CASSFHIGELFF.

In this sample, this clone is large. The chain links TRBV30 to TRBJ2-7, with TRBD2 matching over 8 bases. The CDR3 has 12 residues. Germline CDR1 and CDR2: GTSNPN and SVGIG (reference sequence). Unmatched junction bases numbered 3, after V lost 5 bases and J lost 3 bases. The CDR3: CAWGLADYEQYF. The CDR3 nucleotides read TGTGCCTGGGGACTAGCTGACTACGAGCAGTACTTC.

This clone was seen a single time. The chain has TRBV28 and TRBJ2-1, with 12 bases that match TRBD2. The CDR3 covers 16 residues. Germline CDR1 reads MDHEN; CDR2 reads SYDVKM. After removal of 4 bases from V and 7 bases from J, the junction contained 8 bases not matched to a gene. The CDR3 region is CASSSLTSGRVNEQFF. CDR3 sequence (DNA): TGTGCCAGCAGTTCGCTGACTAGCGGGAGAGTAAATGAGCAGTTCTTC.

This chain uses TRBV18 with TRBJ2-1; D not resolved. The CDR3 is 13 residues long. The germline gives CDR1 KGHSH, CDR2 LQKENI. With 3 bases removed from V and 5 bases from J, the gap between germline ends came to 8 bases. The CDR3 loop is CASSPGRNNEQFF. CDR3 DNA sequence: TGTGCCAGCTCACCTGGACGGAACAATGAGCAGTTCTTC. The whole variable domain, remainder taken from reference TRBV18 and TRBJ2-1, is NAGVMQNPRHLVRRRGQEARLRCSPMKGHSHVYWYRQLPEEGLKFMVYLQKENIIDESGMPKERFSAEFPKEGPSILRIQQVVRGDSAAYFCASSPGRNNEQFFGPGTRLTVL.

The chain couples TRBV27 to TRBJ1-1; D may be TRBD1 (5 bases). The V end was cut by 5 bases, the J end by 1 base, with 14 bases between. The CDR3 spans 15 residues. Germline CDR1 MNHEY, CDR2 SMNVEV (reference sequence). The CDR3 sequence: CASSAPDRQNTEAFF. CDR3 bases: TGTGCCAGCAGTGCGCCTGACAGACAGAACACTGAAGCTTTCTTT.

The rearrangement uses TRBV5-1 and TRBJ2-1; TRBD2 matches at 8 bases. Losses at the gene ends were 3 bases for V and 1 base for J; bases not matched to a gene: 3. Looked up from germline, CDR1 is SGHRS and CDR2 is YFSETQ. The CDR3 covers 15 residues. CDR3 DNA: TGCGCCAGCAGCTCAACTAGCGGTTCCTACAATGAGCAGTTCTTC. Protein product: CASSSTSGSYNEQFF.

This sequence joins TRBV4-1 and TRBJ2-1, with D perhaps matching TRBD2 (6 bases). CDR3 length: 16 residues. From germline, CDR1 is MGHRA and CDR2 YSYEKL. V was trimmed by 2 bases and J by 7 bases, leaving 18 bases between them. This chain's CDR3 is CASSQFFTGTVNEQFF. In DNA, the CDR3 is TGCGCCAGCAGCCAATTTTTTACCGGGACTGTTAATGAGCAGTTCTTC.

Written as DNA, the CDR3 is TGTGCCTGGCTTAGACAGGGGGCTACCTACGAGCAGTACTTC. Translating gives CAWLRQGATYEQYF. The chain employs TRBV30 and TRBJ2-7; 10 nucleotides align to TRBD1. The V segment lost 5 bases and the J segment 2 bases; nucleotides outside the gene matches: 6. The CDR3 is made up of 14 amino acids. Per germline, CDR1 GTSNPN and CDR2 SVGIG (reference sequence). Looking up the rest from reference TRBV30 and TRBJ2-7 gives the full variable domain: SQTIHQWPATLVQPVGSPLSLECTVEGTSNPNLYWYRQAAGRGLQLLFYSVGIGQISSEVPQNLSASRPQDRQFILSSKKLLLSDSGFYLCAWLRQGATYEQYFGPGTRLTVT.

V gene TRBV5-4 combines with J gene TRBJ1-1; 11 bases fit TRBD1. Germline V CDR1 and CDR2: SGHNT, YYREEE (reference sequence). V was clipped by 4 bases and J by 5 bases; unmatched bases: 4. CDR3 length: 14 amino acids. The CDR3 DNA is TGTGCCAGCAGCCGGACAGGGGGCGCAACTGAAGCTTTCTTT. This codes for CASSRTGGATEAFF.

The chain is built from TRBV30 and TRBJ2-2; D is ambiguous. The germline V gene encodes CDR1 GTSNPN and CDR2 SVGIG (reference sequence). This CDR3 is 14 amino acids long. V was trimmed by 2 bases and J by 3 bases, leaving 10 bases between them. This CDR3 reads CAWSLVLHTGELFF. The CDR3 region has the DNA TGTGCCTGGAGTTTGGTTCTACACACCGGGGAGCTGTTTTTT. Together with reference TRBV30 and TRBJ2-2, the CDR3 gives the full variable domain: SQTIHQWPATLVQPVGSPLSLECTVEGTSNPNLYWYRQAAGRGLQLLFYSVGIGQISSEVPQNLSASRPQDRQFILSSKKLLLSDSGFYLCAWSLVLHTGELFFGEGSRLTVL.

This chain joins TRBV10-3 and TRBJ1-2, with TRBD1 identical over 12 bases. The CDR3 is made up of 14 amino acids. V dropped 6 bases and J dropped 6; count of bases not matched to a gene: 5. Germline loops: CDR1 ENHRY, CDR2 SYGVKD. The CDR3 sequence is CAIREGQGADGYTF. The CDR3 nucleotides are TGTGCCATCAGGGAGGGACAGGGGGCCGATGGCTACACCTTC.

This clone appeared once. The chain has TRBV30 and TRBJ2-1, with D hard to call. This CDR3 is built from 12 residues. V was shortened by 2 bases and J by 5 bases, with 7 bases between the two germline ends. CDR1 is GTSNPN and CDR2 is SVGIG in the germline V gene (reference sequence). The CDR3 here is CAWSWADNEQFF. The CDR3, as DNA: TGTGCCTGGAGTTGGGCAGACAATGAGCAGTTCTTC.

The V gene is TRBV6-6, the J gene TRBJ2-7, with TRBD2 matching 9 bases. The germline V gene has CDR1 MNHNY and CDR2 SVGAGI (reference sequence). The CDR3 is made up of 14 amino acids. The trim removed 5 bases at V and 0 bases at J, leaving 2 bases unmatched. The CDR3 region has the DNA TGTGCCAGCAGTACGACTAGCGGCTCCTACGAGCAGTACTTC. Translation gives CASSTTSGSYEQYF.

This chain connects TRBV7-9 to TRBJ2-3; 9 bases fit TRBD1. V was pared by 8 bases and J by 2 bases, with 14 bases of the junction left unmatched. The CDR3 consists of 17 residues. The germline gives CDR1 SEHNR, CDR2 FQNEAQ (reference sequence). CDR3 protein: CASGALPGQGPTDTQYF. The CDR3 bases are TGTGCCAGCGGCGCCCTACCGGGACAGGGCCCCACAGATACGCAGTATTTT. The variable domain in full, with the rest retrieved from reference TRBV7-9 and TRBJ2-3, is DTGVSQNPRHKITKRGQNVTFRCDPISEHNRLYWYRQTLGQGPEFLTYFQNEAQLEKSRLLSDRFSAERPKGSFSTLEIQRTEQGDSAMYLCASGALPGQGPTDTQYFGPGTRLTVL.

CDR3 protein: CASSHSTGEDQPQHF. In DNA, the CDR3 is TGTGCCAGCAGTCATTCGACAGGGGAGGATCAGCCCCAGCATTTT. This chain uses TRBV6-6 with TRBJ1-5, with 8 bases aligning to TRBD1. Trimming removed 5 bases from V and 5 bases from J; junction bases left unmatched: 8. Per germline, CDR1 MNHNY and CDR2 SVGAGI (reference sequence). This CDR3 has 15 residues.

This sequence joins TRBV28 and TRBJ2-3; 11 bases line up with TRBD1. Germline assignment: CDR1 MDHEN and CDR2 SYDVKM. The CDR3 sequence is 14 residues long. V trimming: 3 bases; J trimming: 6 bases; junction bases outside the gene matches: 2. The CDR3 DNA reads TGTGCCAGCAGTTTGGACAGGGGGCTTGATACGCAGTATTTT. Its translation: CASSLDRGLDTQYF.

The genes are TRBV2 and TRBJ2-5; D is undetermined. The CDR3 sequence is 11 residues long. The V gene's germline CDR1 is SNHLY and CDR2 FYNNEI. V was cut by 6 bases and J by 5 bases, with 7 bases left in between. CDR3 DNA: TGTGCCAGCAGAAGAAGCGAGACCCAGTACTTC. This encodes CASRRSETQYF.

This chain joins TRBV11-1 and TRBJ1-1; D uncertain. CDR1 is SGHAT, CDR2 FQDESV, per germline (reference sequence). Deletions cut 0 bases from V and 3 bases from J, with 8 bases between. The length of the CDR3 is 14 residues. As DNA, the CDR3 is TGTGCCAGCAGCTTAGCGCTCGCCTACACTGAAGCTTTCTTT. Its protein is CASSLALAYTEAFF.

Here the CDR3 DNA reads TGTGCCAGCAGCTTAGATTTGCAGGGGGAGACCCAGTACTTC. Translated: CASSLDLQGETQYF. This chain uses TRBV11-3 with TRBJ2-5, with a possible D match to TRBD1 (6 bases). The CDR3 covers 14 residues. Trimming took 0 bases from V and 5 from J, leaving 10 bases between them. Germline V lookup: CDR1 SGHNT, CDR2 YENEEA.

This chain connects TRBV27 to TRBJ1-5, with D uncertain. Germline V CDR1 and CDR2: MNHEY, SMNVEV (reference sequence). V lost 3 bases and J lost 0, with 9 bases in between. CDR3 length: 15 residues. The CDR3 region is CASSFWHYSNQPQHF. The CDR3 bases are TGTGCCAGCAGTTTTTGGCACTATAGCAATCAGCCCCAGCATTTT.